The 14 T cell receptor beta chains presented below share a single source sample, sequenced in a study of T-cell reconstitution after alpha-beta-depleted transplantation in children. Preparation of the TCRbeta library involved a method that used unique molecular identifiers. TCRdb independently ran MiXCR on the PCR reads; one entry per CDR3 protein. In the table there are about 900,000 distinct CDR3 sequences, less than 30% of which are singletons. The source was PBMCs, mostly from graft donor cells, collected 360 days after TCRalphabeta/CD19-depleted stem cell transplant. The origin of the receptors is a boy less than two years old who had a stem cell transplant for SCID, so the T cells may come from the graft donor.

This clonotype has more than one count but fewer than ten. The chain recombines TRBV12-3 or TRBV12-4 with TRBJ2-2; a weak D match, TRBD1 (7 bases). The CDR3 spans 15 residues. The germline V and J ends were trimmed by 8 bases and 5 bases, with 18 bases remaining between them. For the CDR3, the DNA is TGTGCCAGCGGCCCTTCAGGGGGGAGAACCGGGGAGCTGTTTTTT. It translates to CASGPSGGRTGELFF.

The chain recombines TRBV6-1 with TRBJ2-7; 10 bases align to TRBD2. Germline CDR1 and CDR2: MNHNS and SASEGT. V shed 8 bases and J 5 bases; nucleotides not matched to a gene: 12. The CDR3 extends over 15 amino acids. The CDR3 sequence is CASGRQAGGPNEQYF. The CDR3 bases are TGTGCCAGCGGACGCCAAGCGGGGGGGCCCAACGAGCAGTACTTC.

The chain carries TRBV27 and TRBJ2-7, with no clear D. Germline V gene lookup returns CDR1 MNHEY and CDR2 SMNVEV (reference sequence). The CDR3 has 12 amino acids. With 5 bases removed from V and 4 bases from J, the gap between germline ends came to 9 bases. The CDR3 DNA is TGTGCCAGCAGTCCCACCTATTACGAGCAGTACTTC. Translation: CASSPTYYEQYF.

The CDR3 DNA sequence: TGTGCCAGCAGCTTATCCATAGGGGCCGGCTACGAGCAGTACTTC. This gives the protein CASSLSIGAGYEQYF. The V call is TRBV11-2, the J call TRBJ2-7, with D possibly TRBD1 on 5 matching bases. V gave up 2 bases and J gave up 3 bases, with 14 bases separating them. Germline V lookup: CDR1 SGHAT, CDR2 FQNNGV. CDR3 length equals 15 residues.

The chain combines TRBV24-1 with TRBJ2-3; 8 bases fit TRBD2. After removal of 3 bases from V and 6 bases from J, the junction contained 7 bases not matched to a gene. This CDR3 region has 15 residues. The germline V gene encodes CDR1 KGHDR and CDR2 SFDVKD. The CDR3 spells CATSDGRGARDTQYF. CDR3 DNA sequence: TGTGCCACCAGTGATGGGCGGGGGGCCAGGGATACGCAGTATTTT.

This clonotype was seen at least ten times. The chain uses TRBV7-8 and TRBJ2-3, with D uncertain. The CDR3 is made up of 15 amino acids. Germline CDR1 is SGHVS and CDR2 is FQNEAQ. V lost 3 bases and J 6 bases, leaving 16 bases between the germline ends. CDR3 nucleotide sequence: TGTGCCAGCAGCTTCCATCTACTTATGGATGATACGCAGTATTTT. Translated, it gives CASSFHLLMDDTQYF.

This chain joins TRBV30 and TRBJ1-1; possible D gene TRBD1, 6 bases. Germline-derived CDR1 and CDR2 are GTSNPN and SVGIG (reference sequence). The CDR3 runs 13 residues. The germline V and J ends were trimmed by 3 bases and 5 bases, with 13 bases remaining between them. The CDR3 DNA follows: TGTGCCTGGAGCGGTCGAGGGGGAACTGAAGCTTTCTTT. This sequence encodes CAWSGRGGTEAFF.

This sequence joins TRBV20-1 and TRBJ2-1, with 7 bases that match TRBD2. CDR1 DFQATT and CDR2 SNEGSKA come from the germline V gene (reference sequence). V trimming: 6 bases; J trimming: 6 bases; junction bases outside the gene matches: 2. CDR3 length: 11 amino acids. CDR3 residues: CSAAGLNEQFF. The CDR3 DNA follows: TGCAGTGCAGCGGGACTCAATGAGCAGTTCTTC.

The rearrangement joins TRBV6-1 to TRBJ2-1; the match to TRBD2 covers 7 bases. Trimming removed 7 bases from V and 5 bases from J; junction bases left unmatched: 11. The CDR3 sequence is 15 residues long. Germline V gene sequence: CDR1 MNHNS, CDR2 SASEGT. CDR3 in DNA: TGTGCCAGCAATGACCCCCCGGGGGGACACAATGAGCAGTTCTTC. Protein: CASNDPPGGHNEQFF.

This clonotype was counted between two and nine times. The chain has TRBV5-1 and TRBJ1-2, with D unclear. This CDR3 comprises 14 residues. The ends were cut back, 0 bases at V and 7 bases at J, with 13 bases in the middle. In germline, CDR1 is SGHRS, CDR2 YFSETQ. CDR3 DNA: TGCGCCAGCAGCTTGGGATTTGAAATCTCTGGCTACACCTTC. It translates to CASSLGFEISGYTF.

This clonotype was seen a handful of times. The chain carries TRBV28 and TRBJ2-7; D not certain. Looked up from germline, CDR1 is MDHEN and CDR2 is SYDVKM. Trimming left V 6 bases short and J 2 bases short, with 14 bases between. The CDR3 extends over 14 amino acids. CDR3 in DNA: TGTGCCAGCAGCCCCCTGACTCCAGCCTACGAGCAGTACTTC. Protein product: CASSPLTPAYEQYF. Full variable domain (outside the CDR3, taken from reference TRBV28 and TRBJ2-7): DVKVTQSSRYLVKRTGEKVFLECVQDMDHENMFWYRQDPGLGLRLIYFSYDVKMKEKGDIPEGYSVSREKKERFSLILESASTNQTSMYLCASSPLTPAYEQYFGPGTRLTVT.

The V call is TRBV10-3, the J call TRBJ2-5; TRBD1 aligns across 10 bases. Trimming removed 10 bases from V and 3 bases from J; junction bases left unmatched: 11. CDR3 size: 15 residues. The germline CDR1 and CDR2 sequences are ENHRY and SYGVKD. This CDR3 reads CATSNLGQGKETQYF. CDR3 coding DNA: TGTGCCACCTCTAACTTGGGACAGGGGAAAGAGACCCAGTACTTC.

This clonotype was seen repeatedly, ten times or more. The V call is TRBV5-1, the J call TRBJ2-5; 7 bases align to TRBD1. The CDR3 length is 13 residues. The V gene end was trimmed by 7 bases and the J gene end by 3 bases; junction bases not matched to a gene: 6. Germline assignment: CDR1 SGHRS and CDR2 YFSETQ. CDR3 amino acids: CASSWTGEETQYF. CDR3 coding DNA: TGCGCCAGCTCCTGGACAGGAGAAGAGACCCAGTACTTC.

This rearrangement joins TRBV4-1 to TRBJ2-7; the match to TRBD2 covers 9 bases. Germline CDR1 MGHRA, CDR2 YSYEKL. Unmatched junction bases numbered 14, after V lost 8 bases and J lost 6 bases. The CDR3 extends over 15 amino acids. CDR3 DNA: TGCGCCAGCGGCAAACCGGGACTAGCCACCTCCGAGCAGTACTTC. Amino acids: CASGKPGLATSEQYF.